The sample holds one count of the clone carrying this T cell receptor (beta chain). Source study methods: How many nucleated cells were present was estimated from reference gene primer amplification. The protocol was immunoSEQ multiplex PCR, while the TCRdb copy is restricted to in-frame clones and leaves out a portion. V and J calls and clone size come straight from that table; D and trimming were deduced from the DNA. The sample consists of about 180,000 clones, 70% to 90% of them appearing once. This sample stems from a study of blood T cell repertoires in COVID-19. At the level of the study: Acute and convalescent COVID-19 samples came from the United States, Italy and Spain. In each case, the material was cDNA or gDNA derived from T cells, B-cell-depleted T cells, or PBMCs.

Trimming pared 0 bases from V and 6 bases from J, leaving 9 bases between. Germline CDR1 reads GTSNPN; CDR2 reads SVGIG (reference sequence). The CDR3 extends over 14 amino acids. The sample comprised peripheral blood. This chain uses TRBV30 with TRBJ1-6, with a tentative D call TRBD1 (5 bases). The clonotype comes from a human donor with active or convalescent COVID-19. The donor label of this sample is uncertain. Here the CDR3 DNA reads TGTGCCTGGAGTGTGAGGGGAGGTAATTCACCCCTCCACTTT. Translating gives CAWSVRGGNSPLHF.